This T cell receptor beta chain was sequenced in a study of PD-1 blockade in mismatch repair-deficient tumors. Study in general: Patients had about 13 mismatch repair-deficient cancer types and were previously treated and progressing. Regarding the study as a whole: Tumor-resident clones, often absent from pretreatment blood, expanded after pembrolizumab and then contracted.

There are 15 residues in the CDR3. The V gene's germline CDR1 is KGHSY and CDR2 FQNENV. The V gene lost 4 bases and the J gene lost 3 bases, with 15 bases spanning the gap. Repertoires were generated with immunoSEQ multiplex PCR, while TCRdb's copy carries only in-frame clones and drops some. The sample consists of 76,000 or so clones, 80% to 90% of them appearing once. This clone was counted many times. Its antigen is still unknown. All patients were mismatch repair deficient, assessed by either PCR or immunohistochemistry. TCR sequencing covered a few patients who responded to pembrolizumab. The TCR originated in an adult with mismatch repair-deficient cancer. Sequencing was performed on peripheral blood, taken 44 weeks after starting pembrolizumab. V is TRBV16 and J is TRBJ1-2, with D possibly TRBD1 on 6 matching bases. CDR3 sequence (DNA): TGTGCCAGCAGCCCGTCTACAGGGAGGGACTATGGCTACACCTTC. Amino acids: CASSPSTGRDYGYTF.